This T cell receptor beta chain was sequenced in a study of lymphopenia after photon versus proton radiotherapy. V trimming: 5 bases; J trimming: 0 bases; junction bases outside the gene matches: 4. The CDR3 length is 15 residues. Germline values: CDR1 LGHNT, CDR2 FRNRAP. Sequenced by immunoSEQ multiplex PCR; TCRdb stores in-frame clones only, minus some. The table records around 42,000 clones, 85% of them present only once. Sequencing was performed on peripheral blood, taken from a patient treated with photon-based radiotherapy. This TCR was sampled from a man in his forties with gastric cancer. This chain uses TRBV12-5 with TRBJ1-5; 7 bases are shared with TRBD1. The CDR3 DNA reads as TGTGCTAGTGGTGGGGACAGTTATAGCAATCAGCCCCAGCATTTT. Translated, it gives CASGGDSYSNQPQHF.